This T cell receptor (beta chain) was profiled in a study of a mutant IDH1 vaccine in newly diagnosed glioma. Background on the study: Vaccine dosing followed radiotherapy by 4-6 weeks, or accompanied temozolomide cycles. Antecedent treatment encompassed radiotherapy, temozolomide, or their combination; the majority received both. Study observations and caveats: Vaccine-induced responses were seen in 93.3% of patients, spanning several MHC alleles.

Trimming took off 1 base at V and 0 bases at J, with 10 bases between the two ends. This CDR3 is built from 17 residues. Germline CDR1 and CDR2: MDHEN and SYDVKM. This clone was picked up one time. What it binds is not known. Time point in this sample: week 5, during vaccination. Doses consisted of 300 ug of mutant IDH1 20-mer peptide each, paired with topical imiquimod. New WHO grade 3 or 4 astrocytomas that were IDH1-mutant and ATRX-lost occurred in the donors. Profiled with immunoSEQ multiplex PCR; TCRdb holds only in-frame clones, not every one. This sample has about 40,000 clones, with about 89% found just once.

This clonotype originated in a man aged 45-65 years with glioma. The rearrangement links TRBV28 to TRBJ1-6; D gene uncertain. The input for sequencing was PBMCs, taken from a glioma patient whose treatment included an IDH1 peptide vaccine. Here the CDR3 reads CASSLSAITSYNSPLHF. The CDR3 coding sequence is TGTGCCAGCAGTTTATCGGCGATAACCTCCTATAATTCACCCCTCCACTTT.